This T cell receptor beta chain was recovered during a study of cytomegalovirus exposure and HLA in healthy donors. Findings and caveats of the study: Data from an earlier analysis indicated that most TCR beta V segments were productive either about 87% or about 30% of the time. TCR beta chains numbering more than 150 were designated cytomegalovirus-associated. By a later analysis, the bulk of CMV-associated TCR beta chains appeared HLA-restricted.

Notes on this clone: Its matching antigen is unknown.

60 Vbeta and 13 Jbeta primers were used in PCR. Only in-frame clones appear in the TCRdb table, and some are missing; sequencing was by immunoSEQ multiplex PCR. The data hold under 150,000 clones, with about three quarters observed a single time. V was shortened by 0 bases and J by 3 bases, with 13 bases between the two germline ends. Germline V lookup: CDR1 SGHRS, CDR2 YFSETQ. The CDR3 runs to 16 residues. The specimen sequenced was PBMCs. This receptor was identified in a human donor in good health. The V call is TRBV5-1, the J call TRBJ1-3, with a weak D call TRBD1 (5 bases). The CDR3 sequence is CASSLVGIGGGNTIYF. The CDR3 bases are TGCGCCAGCAGCTTGGTTGGCATCGGGGGTGGAAACACCATATATTTT. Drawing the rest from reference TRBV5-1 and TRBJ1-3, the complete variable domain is KAGVTQTPRYLIKTRGQQVTLSCSPISGHRSVSWYQQTPGQGLQFLFEYFSETQRNKGNFPGRFSGRQFSNSRSEMNVSTLELGDSALYLCASSLVGIGGGNTIYFGEGSWLTVV.